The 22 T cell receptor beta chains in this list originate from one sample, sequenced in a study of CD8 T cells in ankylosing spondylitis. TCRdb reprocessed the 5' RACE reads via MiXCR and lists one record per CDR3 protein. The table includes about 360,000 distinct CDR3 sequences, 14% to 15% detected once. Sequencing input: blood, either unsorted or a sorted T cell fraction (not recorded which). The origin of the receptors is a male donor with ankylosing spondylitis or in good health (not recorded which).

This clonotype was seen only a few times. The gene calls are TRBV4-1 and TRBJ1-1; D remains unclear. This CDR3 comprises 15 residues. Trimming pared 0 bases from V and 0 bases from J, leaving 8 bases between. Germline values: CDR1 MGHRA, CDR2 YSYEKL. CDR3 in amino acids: CASSQDGRMNTEAFF. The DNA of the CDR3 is TGCGCCAGCAGCCAAGATGGACGGATGAACACTGAAGCTTTCTTT.

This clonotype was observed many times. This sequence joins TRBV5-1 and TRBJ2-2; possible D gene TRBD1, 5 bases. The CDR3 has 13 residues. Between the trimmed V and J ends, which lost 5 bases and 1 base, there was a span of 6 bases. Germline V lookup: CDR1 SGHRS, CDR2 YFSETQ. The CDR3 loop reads CASSRGNTGELFF. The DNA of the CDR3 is TGCGCCAGCAGTAGGGGGAACACCGGGGAGCTGTTTTTT.

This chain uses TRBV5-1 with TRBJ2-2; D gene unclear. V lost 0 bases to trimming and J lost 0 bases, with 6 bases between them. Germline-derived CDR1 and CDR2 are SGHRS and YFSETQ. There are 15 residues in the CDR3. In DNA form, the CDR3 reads TGCGCCAGCAGCTTGGGACTCCCGAACACCGGGGAGCTGTTTTTT. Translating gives CASSLGLPNTGELFF.

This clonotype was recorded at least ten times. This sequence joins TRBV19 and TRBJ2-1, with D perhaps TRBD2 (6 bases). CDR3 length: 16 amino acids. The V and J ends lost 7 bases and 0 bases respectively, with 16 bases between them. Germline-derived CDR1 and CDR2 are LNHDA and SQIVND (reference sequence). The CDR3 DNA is TGTGCCAGTACCCTCAAATCGGGACTCTCCTACAATGAGCAGTTCTTC. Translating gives CASTLKSGLSYNEQFF.

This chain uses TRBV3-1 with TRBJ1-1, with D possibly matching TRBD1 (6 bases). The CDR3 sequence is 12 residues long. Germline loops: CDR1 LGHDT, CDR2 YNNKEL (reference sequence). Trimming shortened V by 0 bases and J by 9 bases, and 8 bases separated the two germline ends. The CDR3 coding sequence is TGTGCCAGCAGCCAAGAACGGGGGCAAGCTTTCTTT. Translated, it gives CASSQERGQAFF.

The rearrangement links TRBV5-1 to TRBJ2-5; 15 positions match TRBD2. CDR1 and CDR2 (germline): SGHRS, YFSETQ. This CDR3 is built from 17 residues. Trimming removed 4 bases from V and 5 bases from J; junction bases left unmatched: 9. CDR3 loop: CASSPRTSGGAEETQYF. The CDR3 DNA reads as TGCGCCAGCAGCCCAAGGACTAGCGGGGGGGCCGAGGAGACCCAGTACTTC.

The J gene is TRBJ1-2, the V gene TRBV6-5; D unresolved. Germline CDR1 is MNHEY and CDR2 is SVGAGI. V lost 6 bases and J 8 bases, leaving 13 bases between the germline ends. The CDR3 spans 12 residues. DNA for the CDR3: TGTGCCAGCAGGCAGGCAGGAGGAGGCTACACCTTC. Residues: CASRQAGGGYTF.

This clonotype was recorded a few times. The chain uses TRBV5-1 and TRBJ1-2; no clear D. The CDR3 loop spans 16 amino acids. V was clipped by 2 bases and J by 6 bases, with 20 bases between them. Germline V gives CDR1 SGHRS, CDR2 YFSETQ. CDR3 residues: CASSLTPSEGGDGYTF. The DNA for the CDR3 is TGCGCCAGCAGCTTAACCCCTAGTGAGGGAGGCGATGGCTACACCTTC.

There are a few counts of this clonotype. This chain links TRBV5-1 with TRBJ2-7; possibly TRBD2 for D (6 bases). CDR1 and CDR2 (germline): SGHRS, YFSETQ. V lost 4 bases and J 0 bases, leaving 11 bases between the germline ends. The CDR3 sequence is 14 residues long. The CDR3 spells CASSPAGHSYEQYF. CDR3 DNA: TGCGCCAGCAGCCCCGCGGGGCACTCCTACGAGCAGTACTTC.

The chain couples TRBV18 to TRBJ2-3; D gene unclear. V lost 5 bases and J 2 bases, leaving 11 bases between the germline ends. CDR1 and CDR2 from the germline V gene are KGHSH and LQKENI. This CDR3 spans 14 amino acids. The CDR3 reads CASSSFSDTDTQYF. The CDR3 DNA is TGTGCCAGCTCATCCTTTTCAGACACAGATACGCAGTATTTT.

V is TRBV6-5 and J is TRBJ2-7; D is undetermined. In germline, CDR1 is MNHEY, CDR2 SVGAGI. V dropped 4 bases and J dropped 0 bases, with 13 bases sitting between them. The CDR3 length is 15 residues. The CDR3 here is CASSSGRPSSYEQYF. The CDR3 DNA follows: TGTGCCAGCAGTTCAGGACGCCCCAGCTCCTACGAGCAGTACTTC.

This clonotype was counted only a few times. The CDR3 loop reads CASSRLNTGELFF. As DNA, the CDR3 is TGTGCCAGCTCCAGATTGAACACCGGGGAGCTGTTTTTT. The gene calls are TRBV2 and TRBJ2-2; D call uncertain. The germline gives CDR1 SNHLY, CDR2 FYNNEI. Between the trimmed V and J ends, which lost 8 bases and 1 base, there was a span of 8 bases. This CDR3 is built from 13 residues.

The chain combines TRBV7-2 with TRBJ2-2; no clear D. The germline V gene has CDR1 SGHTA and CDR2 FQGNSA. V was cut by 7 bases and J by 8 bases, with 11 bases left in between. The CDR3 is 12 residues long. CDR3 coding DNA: TGTGCCAGCACCCTCCCCCCAGGGGAGCTGTTTTTT. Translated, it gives CASTLPPGELFF.

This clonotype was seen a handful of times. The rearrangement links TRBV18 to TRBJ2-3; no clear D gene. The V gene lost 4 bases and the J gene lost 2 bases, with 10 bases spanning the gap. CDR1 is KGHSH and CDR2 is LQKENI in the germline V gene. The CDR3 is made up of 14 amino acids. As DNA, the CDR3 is TGTGCCAGCTCACGAGGTGGTTCCACAGATACGCAGTATTTT. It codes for CASSRGGSTDTQYF.

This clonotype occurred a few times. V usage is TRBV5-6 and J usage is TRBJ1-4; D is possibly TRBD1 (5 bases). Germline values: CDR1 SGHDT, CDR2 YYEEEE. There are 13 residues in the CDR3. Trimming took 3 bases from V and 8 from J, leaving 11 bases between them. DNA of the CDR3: TGTGCCAGCAGCTCTTCAGGGTTCGAAAAACTGTTTTTT. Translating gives CASSSSGFEKLFF.

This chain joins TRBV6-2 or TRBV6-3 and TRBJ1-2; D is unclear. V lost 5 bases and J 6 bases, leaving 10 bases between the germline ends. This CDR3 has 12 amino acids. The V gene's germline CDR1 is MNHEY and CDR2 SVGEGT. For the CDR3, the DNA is TGTGCCAGCAGTCACCGGACTGATGGCTACACCTTC. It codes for CASSHRTDGYTF.

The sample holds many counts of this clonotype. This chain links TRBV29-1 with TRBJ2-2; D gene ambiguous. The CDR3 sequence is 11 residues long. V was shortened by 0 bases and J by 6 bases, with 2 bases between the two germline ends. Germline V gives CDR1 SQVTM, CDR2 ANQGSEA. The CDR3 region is CSVEDPGELFF. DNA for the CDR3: TGCAGCGTTGAAGATCCCGGGGAGCTGTTTTTT.

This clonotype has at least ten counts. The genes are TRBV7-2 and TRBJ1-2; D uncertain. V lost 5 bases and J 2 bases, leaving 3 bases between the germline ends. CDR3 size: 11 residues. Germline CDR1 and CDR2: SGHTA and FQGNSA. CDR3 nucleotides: TGTGCCAGCAGCCAGAACTATGGCTACACCTTC. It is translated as CASSQNYGYTF.

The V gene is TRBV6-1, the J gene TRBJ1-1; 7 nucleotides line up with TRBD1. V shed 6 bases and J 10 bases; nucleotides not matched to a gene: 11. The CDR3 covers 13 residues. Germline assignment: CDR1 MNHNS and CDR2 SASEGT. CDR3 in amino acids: CASSATGAPTAFF. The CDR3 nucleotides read TGTGCCAGCAGCGCTACAGGGGCCCCAACAGCTTTCTTT.

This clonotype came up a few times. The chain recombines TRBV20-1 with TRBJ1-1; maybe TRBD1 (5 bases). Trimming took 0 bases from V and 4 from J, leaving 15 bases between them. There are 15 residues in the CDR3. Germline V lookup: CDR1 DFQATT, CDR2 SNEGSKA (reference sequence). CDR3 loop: CSARDAGGSSTEAFF. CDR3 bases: TGCAGTGCTAGAGATGCGGGGGGGTCATCCACTGAAGCTTTCTTT.

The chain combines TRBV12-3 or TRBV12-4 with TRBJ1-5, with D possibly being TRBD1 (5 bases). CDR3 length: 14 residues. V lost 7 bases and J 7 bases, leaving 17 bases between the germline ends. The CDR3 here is CASTPPGPGQPQHF. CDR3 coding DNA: TGTGCCAGCACCCCCCCAGGGCCGGGGCAGCCCCAGCATTTT.

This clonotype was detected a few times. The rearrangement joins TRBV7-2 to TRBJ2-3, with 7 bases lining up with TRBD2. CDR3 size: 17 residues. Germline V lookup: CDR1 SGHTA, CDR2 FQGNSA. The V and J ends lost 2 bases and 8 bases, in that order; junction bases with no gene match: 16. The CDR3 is CASSLSRLALPKGTQYF. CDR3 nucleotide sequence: TGTGCCAGCAGCTTAAGCCGACTAGCTCTCCCCAAGGGTACGCAGTATTTT.